Sequencing of this T cell receptor (beta chain) was carried out in a study of blood T cell repertoires in COVID-19 (TCRdb year 2020). For the wider study: Samples covering the acute and convalescent phases of COVID-19 were provided by collaborators in the United States, Italy and Spain. The material from the prospective study consisted of cDNA or gDNA derived from T cells, B-cell-depleted T cells, or PBMCs. The dataset comprised deeply sampled blood TCRbeta repertoires from subjects exposed to, actively infected with, or recovered from COVID-19. The repertoires were released in a freely available public database meant as a resource for research on the immune response to SARS-CoV-2. The samples were drawn from two sources: the first 160 participants of the ongoing ImmuneRACE study, and over 950 subjects contributed by 6 global collaborators. Sample metadata almost always included a de-identified subject ID, COVID-19 status, age in years and sex. Where HLA class I and class II types were available, the types were taken from metadata supplied by the sample provider, not from assay-based typing. The full study reports these points: How much clinical and demographic metadata was included differed by source and by participant, and the metadata was provided uncurated.

The immunoSEQ Assay, a bias-controlled multiplex PCR, was used to amplify TCRbeta CDR3 regions from genomic DNA. Concerning the study's data processing: Nucleated cell counts per sample were estimated from amplification of reference gene primers within the assay. Sequence reads were collapsed and filtered to measure the absolute abundance of every unique TCRbeta CDR3 rearrangement. For each sample, productive Simpson clonality was calculated as the square root of Simpson's diversity index across productive rearrangements. What TCRdb holds here is the immuneACCESS table cut down to in-frame rearrangements. Part of the clones is not present; checked against another copy, under half of the missing clones reflect an unresolved V gene, and the others are unexplained. V, J and clone size were drawn from that table, and D and trimming were deduced from the DNA. The sample table lists roughly 250,000 clones, about nine tenths of them with a count of one. The biggest ten clones account for 0.85% to 0.95% of the sample.

Participants in the prospective study were enrolled through a virtual design, were aged about 18 to 100 years, and lived in roughly 25 United States geographic areas. In the prospective study, participants were assigned to cohorts based on the clinical history participants reported in a screening survey and a study questionnaire. Exposed participants were defined as having been in contact with someone with a PCR-confirmed or clinician-diagnosed COVID-19 case within 2 weeks of study entry. Mobile phlebotomists in the prospective study collected whole blood, serum and a nasopharyngeal or oropharyngeal swab from every participant. Prospective study participants could optionally give additional blood draws and questionnaires over an approximately two-month period. Before DNA extraction, blood samples from the prospective study were shipped at room temperature or frozen. Remarks on this clone: The antigen it binds to is not known. Base qualities are not recorded, but no much larger clone differs from it by a single base.

The clonotype comes from a man aged 45 to 65 who had been exposed to COVID-19. What was sequenced was PBMCs or T cells enriched from blood (not recorded which).

The DNA is as follows: TGTGCCATCAGTGGAGGTAGCGGGAGGGCCGGCTCCTACAATGAGCAGTTCTTC. Its translation reads: CAISGGSGRAGSYNEQFF. This sequence uses TRBV10-3 and TRBJ2-1; 11 of the junction bases match TRBD2. The CDR3 has 18 amino acids, counting the end cysteine and phenylalanine. The retained sequence is limited to the CDR3, 54 bases, with the frame set at the first base. The germline V gene sets CDR1 to ENHRY and CDR2 to SYGVKD. V loses 4 bases at its end and J loses 0 bases; junction bases beyond the gene matches: 8.